This T cell receptor beta chain was recorded in a study of T cells in localized non-small cell lung cancer. General observations from the study: As only one tumor region underwent sequencing, heterogeneity remains possible. Longer overall survival associated with higher blood T cell density; shorter survival with higher adjacent-lung clonality. The study detected a median roughly 56 of the top 100 tumor clones in adjacent lung. In uninvolved adjacent lung, T cell clonality reached its highest value, exceeding tumor.

Concerning this clone: Its specificity is unknown.

Libraries were prepared by immunoSEQ multiplex PCR; TCRdb keeps only in-frame clonotypes and omits some of them. The sample comprises 31,000 or so clones, approximately 91% of which are singletons, and roughly 2.9% rests with the top ten. The germline V and J ends were trimmed by 5 bases and 3 bases, with 14 bases remaining between them. The CDR3 sequence is 14 residues long. Germline V CDR1 and CDR2: SEHNR, FQNEAQ (reference sequence). The chain uses TRBV7-9 and TRBJ2-7, with a possible D match to TRBD1 (6 bases). Specimen: peripheral blood, collected before any cancer treatment. This TCR was sampled from a female donor of 60 years or more with stage I lung adenocarcinoma. CDR3 region: CASSGDRFLYEQYF. Here the CDR3 DNA reads TGTGCCAGCAGCGGAGACAGGTTTCTCTACGAGCAGTACTTC.